These 28 T cell receptor beta chains came from one sample sequenced in a study of blood T cell repertoires in COVID-19. TCRdb's copy holds only in-frame clones and misses some; the assay was immunoSEQ multiplex PCR. The table has some 31,000 clones, more than 85% seen once. The material sequenced was peripheral blood. These receptors all stem from a human donor in a cohort sampled during active COVID-19.

This clone has just one count. The chain employs TRBV29-1 and TRBJ2-1; 7 nucleotides align to TRBD1. The CDR3 extends over 13 amino acids. The germline V gene has CDR1 SQVTM and CDR2 ANQGSEA. The J segment lost 2 bases and the V segment lost 7 bases, leaving 5 bases of the junction unmatched. CDR3 in DNA: TGCAGCGCGTCGCAGGGGGCCTACAATGAGCAGTTCTTC. Residues: CSASQGAYNEQFF.

This sequence joins TRBV5-1 and TRBJ2-3; tentative D call: TRBD1 (6 bases). Germline CDR1 reads SGHRS; CDR2 reads YFSETQ. The CDR3 contains 18 residues. The V end lost 2 bases, the J end lost 3 bases, and 22 bases lay between the germline ends. The CDR3 DNA follows: TGCGCCAGCAGCTTCACAGGGTACGGTGGGGTAAATACAGATACGCAGTATTTT. This sequence encodes CASSFTGYGGVNTDTQYF.

As to this clone: A read error may account for a junction end that differs from germline. The chain combines TRBV7-7 with TRBJ2-5, with D possibly being TRBD1 (6 bases). The CDR3 runs to 14 residues. Germline V gene sequence: CDR1 SSHAT, CDR2 FNYEAQ (reference sequence). As DNA, the CDR3 is TGTGCTAGCAGCCTCGGGACAAGCCAAGAGACCCAGTACTTC. Translation: CASSLGTSQETQYF.

The chain carries TRBV28 and TRBJ1-1; TRBD1 agrees at 8 bases. The CDR3 runs 15 residues. Trimming took 4 bases from V and 3 from J; bases not matched to a gene: 7. Germline CDR1 and CDR2: MDHEN and SYDVKM. The CDR3 loop is CASSSYRGVDTEAFF. The CDR3 region has the DNA TGTGCCAGCAGTTCCTACAGGGGGGTGGACACTGAAGCTTTCTTT.

The CDR3 sequence: CASSVRTVGADTQYF. The DNA of the CDR3 is TGTGCCAGCAGCGTACGGACAGTGGGGGCAGATACGCAGTATTTT. V usage is TRBV2 and J usage is TRBJ2-3, with a weak D call TRBD1 (6 bases). V was shortened by 6 bases and J by 4 bases, with 17 bases between the two germline ends. In germline, CDR1 is SNHLY, CDR2 FYNNEI. The CDR3 extends over 15 amino acids. Drawing the rest from reference TRBV2 and TRBJ2-3, the complete variable domain is EPEVTQTPSHQVTQMGQEVILRCVPISNHLYFYWYRQILGQKVEFLVSFYNNEISEKSEIFDDQFSVERPDGSNFTLKIRSTKLEDSAMYFCASSVRTVGADTQYFGPGTRLTVL.

The genes are TRBV7-9 and TRBJ1-2; TRBD1 matches 8 bases. With 4 bases clipped from V and 4 bases from J, the junction kept 8 bases outside the gene matches. The germline gives CDR1 SEHNR, CDR2 FQNEAQ (reference sequence). The CDR3 is 15 residues long. The CDR3, as DNA: TGTGCCAGCAGCTCAGGACAGGGCGGTAGCTATGGCTACACCTTC. As protein: CASSSGQGGSYGYTF. The full variable domain, with the rest looked up from reference TRBV7-9 and TRBJ1-2, is DTGVSQNPRHKITKRGQNVTFRCDPISEHNRLYWYRQTLGQGPEFLTYFQNEAQLEKSRLLSDRFSAERPKGSFSTLEIQRTEQGDSAMYLCASSSGQGGSYGYTFGSGTRLTVV.

This chain joins TRBV6-5 and TRBJ2-7, with 9 bases fitting TRBD1. J lost 6 bases, V lost 8 bases, and 8 bases had no gene match. CDR3 size: 13 residues. CDR1 and CDR2 (germline): MNHEY, SVGAGI. Here the CDR3 reads CASLRQGVVEQYF. In nucleotides, the CDR3 is TGTGCCAGCCTCAGACAGGGGGTTGTCGAGCAGTACTTC.

The chain links TRBV3-1 (or the pseudogene TRBV3-2) to TRBJ2-5; 9 bases align to TRBD2. V was clipped by 0 bases and J by 10 bases; unmatched bases: 6. The CDR3 covers 14 residues. Germline CDR1 reads LGHDT; CDR2 reads YNNKEL (reference sequence). The CDR3 DNA sequence: TGTGCCAGCAGCCAAGATGGTCTAGCGGGATACCAGTACTTC. Its translation is CASSQDGLAGYQYF.

This sequence joins TRBV5-1 and TRBJ1-1; 8 bases line up with TRBD1. This CDR3 is 15 amino acids long. Trimming at V came to 4 bases and at J to 1 base, leaving 6 bases not matched to a gene. In germline, CDR1 is SGHRS, CDR2 YFSETQ. CDR3 sequence: CASSGWTGQNTEAFF. As DNA, the CDR3 is TGCGCCAGCAGCGGATGGACAGGGCAGAACACTGAAGCTTTCTTT.

V gene TRBV28 combines with J gene TRBJ1-5, with a tentative D call TRBD1 (5 bases). Trimming removed 7 bases at V and 0 bases at J, with 19 bases between. The CDR3 has 17 amino acids. Germline V CDR1 and CDR2: MDHEN, SYDVKM. The CDR3 loop is CASTRTTRAYSNQPQHF. The DNA for the CDR3 is TGTGCCAGCACCCGTACCACCAGGGCCTATAGCAATCAGCCCCAGCATTTT.

The rearrangement uses TRBV7-9 and TRBJ2-7, with D perhaps TRBD1 (6 bases). V was shortened by 6 bases and J by 4 bases, with 10 bases between the two germline ends. Germline V gene sequence: CDR1 SEHNR, CDR2 FQNEAQ (reference sequence). The CDR3 is made up of 12 amino acids. The CDR3 DNA reads TGTGCCAGCAGTCAGGGGCTATACGAGCAGTACTTC. Translating it yields CASSQGLYEQYF.

This chain connects TRBV27 to TRBJ1-5; TRBD1 agrees at 8 bases. Trimming removed 2 bases from V and 15 bases from J; junction bases left unmatched: 6. The length of the CDR3 is 12 residues. Germline CDR1 is MNHEY and CDR2 is SMNVEV (reference sequence). The CDR3 loop is CASSLVRGLLHF. CDR3 DNA: TGTGCCAGCAGTTTAGTCAGGGGGCTATTGCATTTT.

The chain uses TRBV5-6 and TRBJ1-2; 7 bases are shared with TRBD1. CDR3 size: 15 residues. The V segment lost 1 base and the J segment 8 bases; nucleotides outside the gene matches: 11. CDR1 is SGHDT and CDR2 is YYEEEE in the germline V gene. The CDR3 is CASSLPRQGYEGYTF. DNA for the CDR3: TGTGCCAGCAGCTTGCCCCGACAGGGTTACGAGGGCTACACCTTC.

The chain joins TRBV5-1 to TRBJ2-2; TRBD2 matches at 9 bases. The trim removed 3 bases at V and 0 bases at J, leaving 6 bases unmatched. CDR1 and CDR2 from the germline V gene are SGHRS and YFSETQ. This CDR3 has 17 residues. CDR3 in amino acids: CASSYLAGRANTGELFF. The CDR3 DNA reads as TGCGCCAGCAGCTATCTAGCGGGACGCGCGAACACCGGGGAGCTGTTTTTT.

J is TRBJ2-1 and V is TRBV5-4; D perhaps matches TRBD2 (6 bases). V gave up 1 base and J gave up 10 bases, with 18 bases separating them. The CDR3 length is 15 residues. Per germline, CDR1 SGHNT and CDR2 YYREEE (reference sequence). DNA of the CDR3: TGTGCCAGCAGCTTGCCCGGGAGTTTAGTACGGGAGCAGTTCTTC. Translation: CASSLPGSLVREQFF.

With regard to this clone: Other DNA sequences in the sample encode the same CDR3. CDR3 sequence reads: CASSLSGGTDTQYF. Written as DNA, the CDR3 is TGCGCCAGCAGCTTGAGCGGTGGCACAGATACGCAGTATTTT. The rearrangement links TRBV5-1 to TRBJ2-3, with a possible D match to TRBD2 (5 bases). Trimming shortened V by 1 base and J by 1 base, and 7 bases separated the two germline ends. The CDR3 has 14 amino acids. CDR1 and CDR2 (germline): SGHRS, YFSETQ.

The gene calls are TRBV7-9 and TRBJ1-5, with 7 bases fitting TRBD1. Trimming removed 1 base from V and 7 bases from J; junction bases left unmatched: 10. The germline V gene encodes CDR1 SEHNR and CDR2 FQNEAQ (reference sequence). The CDR3 is 16 residues long. CDR3 DNA sequence: TGTGCCAGCAGCTTAGTTGGAGGGGGCGGTGGCCAGCCCCAGCATTTT. Its protein is CASSLVGGGGGQPQHF.

The rearrangement uses TRBV19 and TRBJ1-2, with a possible D match to TRBD1 (6 bases). V dropped 5 bases and J dropped 4 bases, with 17 bases sitting between them. The length of the CDR3 is 15 residues. Germline values: CDR1 LNHDA, CDR2 SQIVND (reference sequence). The CDR3 loop is CASSRPAQGSYGYTF. The DNA of the CDR3 is TGTGCCAGTAGTCGCCCCGCACAGGGCAGCTATGGCTACACCTTC.

This chain connects TRBV27 to TRBJ2-1; 9 nucleotides line up with TRBD2. In germline, CDR1 is MNHEY, CDR2 SMNVEV (reference sequence). This CDR3 is built from 16 residues. The V and J ends lost 3 bases and 6 bases, in that order; junction bases with no gene match: 9. The CDR3 protein is CASSLIAGGPSNEQFF. Here the CDR3 DNA reads TGTGCCAGCAGTTTGATTGCGGGAGGGCCTAGCAATGAGCAGTTCTTC.

This rearrangement joins TRBV11-2 to TRBJ2-1; a possible D gene is TRBD1 (5 bases). In germline, CDR1 is SGHAT, CDR2 FQNNGV. This CDR3 is built from 14 residues. V was cut by 5 bases and J by 4 bases, with 12 bases left in between. DNA for the CDR3: TGTGCCAGCAGCGTAAGGACACTGTACAATGAGCAGTTCTTC. This gives the protein CASSVRTLYNEQFF. The full variable domain, with the rest looked up from reference TRBV11-2 and TRBJ2-1, is EAGVAQSPRYKIIEKRQSVAFWCNPISGHATLYWYQQILGQGPKLLIQFQNNGVVDDSQLPKDRFSAERLKGVDSTLKIQPAKLEDSAVYLCASSVRTLYNEQFFGPGTRLTVL.

The chain links TRBV19 to TRBJ2-1; 9 bases line up with TRBD2. Trimming removed 5 bases from V and 10 bases from J; junction bases left unmatched: 9. Germline V gives CDR1 LNHDA, CDR2 SQIVND (reference sequence). The CDR3 totals 14 residues. The CDR3 reads CASSGGAGGREQFF. Here the CDR3 DNA reads TGTGCCAGTAGTGGTGGAGCGGGGGGAAGGGAGCAGTTCTTC.

The chain combines TRBV24-1 with TRBJ2-3; D possibly corresponds to TRBD2 (6 bases). The CDR3 loop spans 16 amino acids. V lost 4 bases to trimming and J lost 2 bases, with 15 bases between them. Germline loops: CDR1 KGHDR, CDR2 SFDVKD. This CDR3 reads CATSDAGPRDTDTQYF. The CDR3 nucleotides read TGTGCCACCAGTGACGCGGGACCTCGAGACACAGATACGCAGTATTTT.

This clone was detected a few times. The chain links TRBV19 to TRBJ2-7; 8 bases map to TRBD1. Germline V gives CDR1 LNHDA, CDR2 SQIVND (reference sequence). The CDR3 totals 14 residues. V gave up 6 bases and J gave up 2 bases; unmatched junction bases: 6. In DNA, the CDR3 is TGTGCCAGTAGCCCAGGGGGCTCCCCCTACGAGCAGTACTTC. As protein: CASSPGGSPYEQYF.

Only one count was recorded for this clone. This rearrangement joins TRBV10-3 to TRBJ2-1, with 9 positions matching TRBD2. The ends lost 6 bases at V and 4 bases at J; junction bases unmatched: 7. CDR3 length: 15 amino acids. Germline values: CDR1 ENHRY, CDR2 SYGVKD. CDR3 sequence: CAIRSSSGAYNEQFF. In DNA form, the CDR3 reads TGTGCCATCAGGTCGTCTAGCGGGGCTTACAATGAGCAGTTCTTC.

The CDR3 bases are TGTGCCAGCAGCAGCGGGACAGGGGTCAATCAGCCCCAGCATTTT. Amino acid sequence: CASSSGTGVNQPQHF. The chain recombines TRBV7-2 with TRBJ1-5, with TRBD1 matching over 10 bases. Germline trimming cut 5 bases from V and 3 bases from J; bases unmatched to any gene: 4. The germline gives CDR1 SGHTA, CDR2 FQGNSA. There are 15 residues in the CDR3. Filled out from reference TRBV7-2 and TRBJ1-5, the complete variable domain reads GAGVSQSPSNKVTEKGKDVELRCDPISGHTALYWYRQSLGQGLEFLIYFQGNSAPDKSGLPSDRFSAERTGGSVSTLTIQRTQQEDSAVYLCASSSGTGVNQPQHFGDGTRLSIL.

The genes are TRBV27 and TRBJ2-3; maybe TRBD2 (6 bases). In germline, CDR1 is MNHEY, CDR2 SMNVEV (reference sequence). Trimming took 5 bases from V and 0 from J, leaving 15 bases between them. The length of the CDR3 is 16 residues. CDR3 sequence (DNA): TGTGCCAGCAGTCCCGCGCCGGGACTGAGCACAGATACGCAGTATTTT. Amino acids: CASSPAPGLSTDTQYF.

This rearrangement joins TRBV5-1 to TRBJ2-2; D remains ambiguous. The CDR3 runs to 13 residues. Trimming took off 3 bases at V and 2 bases at J, with 5 bases between the two ends. Germline values: CDR1 SGHRS, CDR2 YFSETQ. The CDR3 DNA is TGCGCCAGCAGCTCAGGAAACACCGGGGAGCTGTTTTTT. This codes for CASSSGNTGELFF.

The chain couples TRBV27 to TRBJ2-7, with 11 positions matching TRBD1. Germline CDR1 is MNHEY and CDR2 is SMNVEV (reference sequence). V was clipped by 3 bases and J by 6 bases; unmatched bases: 4. The CDR3 is 14 residues long. The CDR3 DNA reads as TGTGCCAGCAGTTTCCGGACAGGGGGCCGCGAGCAGTACTTC. Translated: CASSFRTGGREQYF.